Below, 9 T cell receptor beta chains from the same sample are listed, as sequenced in a study of T cell changes during pregnancy in multiple sclerosis. Here immunoSEQ multiplex PCR was the method, and the copy in TCRdb shows in-frame clones only, minus some. The sample lists approximately 34,000 clones; 85% to 95% were seen once. The sequencing here drew on CD4+ T cells from peripheral blood mononuclear cells, taken in the second trimester of pregnancy. Receptor source: a female donor with multiple sclerosis, enrolled in a pregnancy study.

This chain joins TRBV7-9 and TRBJ1-4; D is unclear. Trimming cost V 1 base and J 6 bases, with 12 bases left between them. CDR3 length: 15 amino acids. CDR1 and CDR2 from the germline V gene are SEHNR and FQNEAQ (reference sequence). CDR3 loop: CASSLERTPDEKLFF. CDR3 bases: TGTGCCAGCAGCTTAGAGCGGACCCCGGATGAAAAACTGTTTTTT.

For this clone: A junction end diverges from the germline sequence, so it may reflect a read error. The chain uses TRBV19 and TRBJ1-1; TRBD1 agrees at 8 bases. This CDR3 comprises 15 residues. Germline CDR1 is LNHDA and CDR2 is SQIVND (reference sequence). The CDR3, as DNA: TGTGCCAGTAGTGTAGACAGGGGCGCGAACACTGAAGCTTTCTTT. Encoded protein: CASSVDRGANTEAFF.

This chain joins TRBV29-1 and TRBJ2-3, with a tentative D call TRBD2 (5 bases). The V end was cut by 7 bases, the J end by 0 bases, with 14 bases between. This CDR3 comprises 14 residues. Germline V gives CDR1 SQVTM, CDR2 ANQGSEA. The CDR3 here is CSADPWTSTDTQYF. The CDR3 DNA reads as TGCAGCGCCGACCCATGGACTAGCACAGATACGCAGTATTTT.

This chain links TRBV18 with TRBJ1-4; D may be TRBD1 (5 bases). The V gene's germline CDR1 is KGHSH and CDR2 LQKENI. CDR3 length equals 16 residues. The V end was cut by 1 base, the J end by 4 bases, with 13 bases between. CDR3: CASSPLTTANNEKLFF. CDR3 nucleotides: TGTGCCAGCTCACCACTTACGACAGCAAATAATGAAAAACTGTTTTTT.

The chain is built from TRBV19 and TRBJ1-1, with D tentatively TRBD1 (5 bases). V lost 5 bases to trimming and J lost 1 base, with 14 bases between them. CDR1 is LNHDA, CDR2 SQIVND, per germline (reference sequence). The CDR3 length is 15 residues. The CDR3 spells CASSGGQGTNTEAFF. The CDR3 DNA reads as TGTGCCAGTAGTGGCGGTCAGGGAACGAACACTGAAGCTTTCTTT. Full variable domain (outside the CDR3, taken from reference TRBV19 and TRBJ1-1): DGGITQSPKYLFRKEGQNVTLSCEQNLNHDAMYWYRQDPGQGLRLIYYSQIVNDFQKGDIAEGYSVSREKKESFPLTVTSAQKNPTAFYLCASSGGQGTNTEAFFGQGTRLTVV.

V and J are TRBV27 and TRBJ2-1; 12 bases map to TRBD2. Looked up from germline, CDR1 is MNHEY and CDR2 is SMNVEV (reference sequence). The CDR3 sequence is 16 residues long. J was trimmed by 6 bases and V by 6 bases; bases with no gene match: 9. The CDR3 DNA is TGTGCCAGCAGGGAATTACTAGCGGGAGGAAGCAATGAGCAGTTCTTC. Encoded protein: CASRELLAGGSNEQFF.

The chain joins TRBV7-2 to TRBJ2-1; D not certain. Germline V gives CDR1 SGHTA, CDR2 FQGNSA. The CDR3 covers 14 residues. The ends were cut back, 5 bases at V and 5 bases at J, with 13 bases in the middle. CDR3 nucleotides: TGTGCCAGCAGCCCCCAGGCAAGGAACAATGAGCAGTTCTTC. It yields the protein CASSPQARNNEQFF.

The chain carries TRBV2 and TRBJ1-4; possible D gene TRBD1, 6 bases. The V gene lost 3 bases and the J gene lost 3 bases, with 14 bases spanning the gap. CDR1 and CDR2 (germline): SNHLY, FYNNEI. The CDR3 consists of 16 residues. CDR3 region: CASSDTGRAANEKLFF. The CDR3 nucleotides are TGTGCCAGCAGTGATACAGGGAGGGCGGCTAATGAAAAACTGTTTTTT.

The CDR3 nucleotides read TGCGCCAGCAGTGATATCCAGGGCAGTCTGGAGACCCAGTACTTC. Translating it yields CASSDIQGSLETQYF. The rearrangement joins TRBV10-1 to TRBJ2-5; D may be TRBD1 (5 bases). This CDR3 contains 15 residues. CDR1 is WNHNN and CDR2 is SYGVQD in the germline V gene (reference sequence). V was trimmed by 3 bases and J by 5 bases, leaving 16 bases between them.